These 5 T cell receptor beta chains were all obtained from the same sample, sequenced in a study of regulatory T cells in long-lasting Graves disease. Library construction for TCR beta used iRepertoire HTBI primers and Arm-PCR of CDR3 regions. TCRdb ran MiXCR on the multiplex PCR reads and lists one entry per CDR3 protein. The table includes under 500,000 distinct CDR3 sequences, less than 25% detected once. Time point of the sample: persistent/refractory GD, antithyroid drugs over 5 years with positive TRAb. Extracted RNA from PBMCs served as the source of the TCR library. Here the sequenced sample was peripheral blood mononuclear cells (PBMCs), taken when the disease was refractory, from a patient treated with antithyroid drugs. Every receptor here comes from a female donor with Graves disease.

This clonotype was counted ten times or more. The J gene is TRBJ1-1, the V gene TRBV7-3; a possible D gene is TRBD1 (5 bases). The V end lost 5 bases, the J end lost 5 bases, and 24 bases lay between the germline ends. CDR1 is SGHTA and CDR2 is FQGTGA in the germline V gene. The CDR3 has 17 residues. For the CDR3, the DNA is TGTGCCAGCAGCCCCGGTCGGGGTCCGGGAACAGGAACTGAAGCTTTCTTT. It specifies CASSPGRGPGTGTEAFF.

The CDR3 nucleotides are TGCGCCAGCAGCCAAGATCTGGGGGGAGAGACCCAGTACTTC. Translated: CASSQDLGGETQYF. This chain links TRBV4-3 with TRBJ2-5; D perhaps matches TRBD2 (6 bases). Germline lookup yields CDR1 LGHNA and CDR2 YSLEER. This CDR3 has 14 amino acids. The V end lost 0 bases, the J end lost 4 bases, and 9 bases lay between the germline ends.

As concerns this clonotype: A read error may explain this, as a much larger clone is one base away. The CDR3 does not end in the conserved phenylalanine or tryptophan, so this is likely a read error. This chain links TRBV2 with TRBJ2-7; D is ambiguous. V was cut by 6 bases and J by 0 bases, with 6 bases left in between. CDR3 length: 12 amino acids. Germline CDR1 is SNHLY and CDR2 is FYNNEI. For the CDR3, the DNA is TGTGCCAGCAGGCAGAGCTCCTACGAGCAGTACCTC. It yields the protein CASRQSSYEQYL.

A few counts support this clonotype. The J gene is TRBJ2-2, the V gene TRBV6-1; 9 nucleotides match TRBD1. The CDR3 covers 17 residues. In germline, CDR1 is MNHNS, CDR2 SASEGT. V lost 2 bases, J lost 6 bases, and 10 bases stayed unmatched. The CDR3 sequence is CASSEILGQGSAGELFF. The CDR3 DNA reads as TGTGCCAGCAGTGAAATTTTAGGACAGGGGAGCGCCGGGGAGCTGTTTTTT.

This clonotype was observed many times. The V call is TRBV6-1, the J call TRBJ1-1, with 8 bases matching TRBD1. The CDR3 runs 14 residues. The V gene's germline CDR1 is MNHNS and CDR2 SASEGT. J gave up 6 bases and V 5 bases, and 8 bases lay outside the gene matches. The CDR3 coding sequence is TGTGCCAGCAGTCTGGACAGGGCTTCTCCTGAAGCTTTCTTT. This gives the protein CASSLDRASPEAFF.